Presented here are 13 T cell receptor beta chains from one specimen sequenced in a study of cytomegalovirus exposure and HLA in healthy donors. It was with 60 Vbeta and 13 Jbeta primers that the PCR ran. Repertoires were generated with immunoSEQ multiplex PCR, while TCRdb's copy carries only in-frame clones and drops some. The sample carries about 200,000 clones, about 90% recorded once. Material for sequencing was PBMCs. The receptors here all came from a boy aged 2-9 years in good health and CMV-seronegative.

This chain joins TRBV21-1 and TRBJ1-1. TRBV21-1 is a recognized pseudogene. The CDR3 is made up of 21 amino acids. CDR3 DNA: TGTGCCAGCAGCAAACGGCCGGTAGGTAGCCCAACGGTCGGTGTGAACACTGAAGCTTTCTTT. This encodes CASSKRPVGSPTVGVNTEAFF.

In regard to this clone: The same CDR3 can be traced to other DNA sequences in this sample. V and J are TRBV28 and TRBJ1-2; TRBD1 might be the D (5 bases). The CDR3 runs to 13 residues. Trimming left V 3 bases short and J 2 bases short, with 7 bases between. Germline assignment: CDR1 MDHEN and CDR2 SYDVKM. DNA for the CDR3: TGTGCCAGCAGTTTTGCAGGGAACTATGGCTACACCTTC. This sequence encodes CASSFAGNYGYTF.

CDR3 residues: CASSLVGTGEFAGNTIYF. The DNA of the CDR3 is TGCGCCAGCAGCTTGGTTGGTACAGGGGAGTTTGCTGGAAACACCATATATTTT. The rearrangement uses TRBV5-1 and TRBJ1-3; TRBD1 matches 7 bases. This CDR3 spans 18 amino acids. Germline loops: CDR1 SGHRS, CDR2 YFSETQ. V trimming: 0 bases; J trimming: 2 bases; junction bases outside the gene matches: 11.

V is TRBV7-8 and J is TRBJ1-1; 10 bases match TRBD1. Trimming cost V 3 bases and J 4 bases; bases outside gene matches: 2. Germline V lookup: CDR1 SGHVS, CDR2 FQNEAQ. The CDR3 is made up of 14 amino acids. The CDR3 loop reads CASSLDRGSTEAFF. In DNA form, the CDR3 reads TGTGCCAGCAGCTTGGACAGGGGGAGCACTGAAGCTTTCTTT. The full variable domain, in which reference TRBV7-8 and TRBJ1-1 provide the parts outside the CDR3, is GAGVSQSPRYKVAKRGQDVALRCDPISGHVSLFWYQQALGQGPEFLTYFQNEAQLDKSGLPSDRFFAERPEGSVSTLKIQRTQQEDSAVYLCASSLDRGSTEAFFGQGTRLTVV.

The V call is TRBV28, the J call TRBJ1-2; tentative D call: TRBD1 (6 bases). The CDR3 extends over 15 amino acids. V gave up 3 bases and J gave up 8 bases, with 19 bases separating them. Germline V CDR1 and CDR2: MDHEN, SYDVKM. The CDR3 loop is CASSLGAGGGRGYTF. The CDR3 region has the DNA TGTGCCAGCAGTTTGGGGGCCGGCGGGGGGCGAGGCTACACCTTC.

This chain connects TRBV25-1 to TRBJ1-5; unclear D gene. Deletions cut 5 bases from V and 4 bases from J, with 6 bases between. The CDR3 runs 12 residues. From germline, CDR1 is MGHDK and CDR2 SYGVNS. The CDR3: CASSLENQPQHF. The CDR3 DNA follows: TGTGCCAGCAGTTTGGAGAATCAGCCCCAGCATTTT.

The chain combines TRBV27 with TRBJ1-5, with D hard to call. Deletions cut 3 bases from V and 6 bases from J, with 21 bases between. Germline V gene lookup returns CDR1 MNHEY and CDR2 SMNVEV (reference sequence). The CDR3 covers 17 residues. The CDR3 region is CASSFISPRDGSQPQHF. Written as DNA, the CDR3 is TGTGCCAGCAGTTTTATTAGCCCCCGAGATGGTAGTCAGCCCCAGCATTTT.

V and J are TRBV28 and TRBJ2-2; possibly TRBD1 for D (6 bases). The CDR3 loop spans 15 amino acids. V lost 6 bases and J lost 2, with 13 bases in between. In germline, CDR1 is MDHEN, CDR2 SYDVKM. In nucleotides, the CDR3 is TGTGCCAGCAGCCCCGGGACAACTAACACCGGGGAGCTGTTTTTT. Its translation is CASSPGTTNTGELFF.

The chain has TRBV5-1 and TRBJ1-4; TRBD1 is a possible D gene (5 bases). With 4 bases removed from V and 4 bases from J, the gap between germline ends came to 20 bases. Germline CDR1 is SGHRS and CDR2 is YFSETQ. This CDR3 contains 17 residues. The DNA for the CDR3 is TGCGCCAGCAGCAATCAGGGCACGTCCTACTATAATGAAAAACTGTTTTTT. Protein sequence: CASSNQGTSYYNEKLFF.

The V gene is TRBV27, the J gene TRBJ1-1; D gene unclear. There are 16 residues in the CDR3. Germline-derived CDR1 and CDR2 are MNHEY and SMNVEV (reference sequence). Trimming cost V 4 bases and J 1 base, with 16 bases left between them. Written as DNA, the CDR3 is TGTGCCAGCAGTTCAATATTCCGGGGTGAGAACACTGAAGCTTTCTTT. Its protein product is CASSSIFRGENTEAFF.

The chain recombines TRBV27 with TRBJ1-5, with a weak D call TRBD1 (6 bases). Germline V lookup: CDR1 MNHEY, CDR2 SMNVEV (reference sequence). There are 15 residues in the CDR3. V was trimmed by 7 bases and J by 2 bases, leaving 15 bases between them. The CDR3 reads CASITGKHGNQPQHF. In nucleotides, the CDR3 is TGTGCCAGCATTACAGGGAAACATGGCAATCAGCCCCAGCATTTT.

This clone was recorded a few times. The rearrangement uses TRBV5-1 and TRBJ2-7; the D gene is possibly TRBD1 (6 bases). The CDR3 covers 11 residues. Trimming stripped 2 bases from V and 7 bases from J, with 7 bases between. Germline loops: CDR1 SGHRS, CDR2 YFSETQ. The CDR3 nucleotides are TGCGCCAGCAGCTTCGGGACAGAGCAGTACTTC. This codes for CASSFGTEQYF.

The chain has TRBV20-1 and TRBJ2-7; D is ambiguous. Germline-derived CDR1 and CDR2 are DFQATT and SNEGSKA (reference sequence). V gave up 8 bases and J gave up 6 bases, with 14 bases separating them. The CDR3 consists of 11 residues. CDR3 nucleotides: TGCAGTCCGTGCAGTGATCGCGAGCAGTACTTC. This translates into CSPCSDREQYF.